This paragraph reports one T cell receptor (beta chain). This record belongs to a study of blood T cell repertoires in COVID-19. Study in general: Acute-phase and convalescent COVID-19 samples originated in the United States, Italy and Spain. In each case, the material was cDNA or gDNA derived from T cells, B-cell-depleted T cells, or PBMCs.

Original processing methods: Nucleated cell counts were estimated from reference gene primer amplification. Method: immunoSEQ multiplex PCR; TCRdb's copy keeps in-frame clones and lacks some. V and J calls and clone size are as listed in that table; D and trimming were resolved from the DNA. This repertoire shows around 300,000 clones, around nine tenths found once; its top ten account for approximately 1.5%. Per the germline V gene, CDR1 is GTSNPN and CDR2 is SVGIG (reference sequence). The CDR3 runs to 13 residues. Trimming left V 4 bases short and J 3 bases short, with 10 bases between. The study drew participants aged about 18 to 89 years from around 24 US areas.

The J gene is TRBJ2-1, the V gene TRBV30, with D possibly being TRBD2 (6 bases). The TCR originated in a woman in her 40s who had recovered from COVID-19. The sample comprised PBMCs or T cells enriched from blood (not recorded which). CDR3 region: CAWNRDFYNEQFF. CDR3 DNA sequence: TGTGCCTGGAACCGGGACTTCTACAATGAGCAGTTCTTC.